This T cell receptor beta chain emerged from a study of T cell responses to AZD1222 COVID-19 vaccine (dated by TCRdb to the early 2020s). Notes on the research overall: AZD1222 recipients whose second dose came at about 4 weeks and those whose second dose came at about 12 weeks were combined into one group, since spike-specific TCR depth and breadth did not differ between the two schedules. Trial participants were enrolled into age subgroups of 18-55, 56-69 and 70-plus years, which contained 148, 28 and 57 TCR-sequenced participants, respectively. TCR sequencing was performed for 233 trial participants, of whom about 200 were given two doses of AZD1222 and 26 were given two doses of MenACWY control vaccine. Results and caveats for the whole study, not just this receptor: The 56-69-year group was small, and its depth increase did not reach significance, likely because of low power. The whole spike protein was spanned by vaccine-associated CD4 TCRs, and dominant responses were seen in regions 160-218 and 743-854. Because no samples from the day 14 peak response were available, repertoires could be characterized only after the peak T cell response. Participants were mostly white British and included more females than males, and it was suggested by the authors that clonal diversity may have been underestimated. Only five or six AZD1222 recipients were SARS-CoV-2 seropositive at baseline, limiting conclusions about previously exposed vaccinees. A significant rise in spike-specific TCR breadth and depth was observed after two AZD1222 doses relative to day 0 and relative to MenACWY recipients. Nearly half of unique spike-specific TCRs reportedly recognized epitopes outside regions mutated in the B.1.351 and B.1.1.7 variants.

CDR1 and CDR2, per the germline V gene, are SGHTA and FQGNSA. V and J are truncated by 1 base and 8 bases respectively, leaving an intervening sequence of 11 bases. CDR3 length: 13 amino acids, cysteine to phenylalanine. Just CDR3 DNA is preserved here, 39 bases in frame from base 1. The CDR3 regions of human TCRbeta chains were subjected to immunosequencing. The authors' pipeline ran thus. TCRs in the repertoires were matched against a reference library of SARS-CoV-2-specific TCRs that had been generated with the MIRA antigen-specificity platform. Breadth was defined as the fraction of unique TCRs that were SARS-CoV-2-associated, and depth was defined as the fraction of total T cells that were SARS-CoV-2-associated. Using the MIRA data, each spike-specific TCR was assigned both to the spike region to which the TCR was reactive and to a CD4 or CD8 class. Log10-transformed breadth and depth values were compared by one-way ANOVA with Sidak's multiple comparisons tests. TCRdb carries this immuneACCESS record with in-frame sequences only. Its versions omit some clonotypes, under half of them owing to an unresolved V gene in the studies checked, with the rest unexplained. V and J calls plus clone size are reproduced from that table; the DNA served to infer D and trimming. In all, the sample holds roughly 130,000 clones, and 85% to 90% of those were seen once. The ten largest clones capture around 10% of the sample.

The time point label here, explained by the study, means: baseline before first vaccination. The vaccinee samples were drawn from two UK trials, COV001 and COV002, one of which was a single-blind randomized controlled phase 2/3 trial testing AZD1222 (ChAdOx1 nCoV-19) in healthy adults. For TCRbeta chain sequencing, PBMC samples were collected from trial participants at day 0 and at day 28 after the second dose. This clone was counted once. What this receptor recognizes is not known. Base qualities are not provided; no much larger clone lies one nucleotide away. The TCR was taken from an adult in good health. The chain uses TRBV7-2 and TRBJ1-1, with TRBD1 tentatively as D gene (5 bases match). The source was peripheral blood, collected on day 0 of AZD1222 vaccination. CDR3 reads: CASSLVVEGEAFF. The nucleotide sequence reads TGTGCCAGCAGCTTAGTCGTTGAGGGGGAAGCTTTCTTT.